This T cell receptor (beta chain) was identified in a study of blood T cell repertoires in COVID-19. Germline V CDR1 and CDR2: SGHRS, YFSETQ. V lost 4 bases to trimming and J lost 6 bases, with 11 bases between them. CDR3 size: 12 residues. Data came from immunoSEQ multiplex PCR; TCRdb stores just in-frame clones and leaves some out. The table has about 55,000 clones, 80% to 85% seen once; the top ten hold about 1.8%. This chain connects TRBV5-1 to TRBJ2-7; no clear D. Input material: peripheral blood. This receptor was obtained from a woman aged 55 to 70 with acute or convalescent COVID-19. Here the CDR3 DNA reads TGCGCCAGCAGCGCTGACACTGTCGAGCAGTACTTC. It is translated as CASSADTVEQYF. Together with reference TRBV5-1 and TRBJ2-7, the CDR3 gives the full variable domain: KAGVTQTPRYLIKTRGQQVTLSCSPISGHRSVSWYQQTPGQGLQFLFEYFSETQRNKGNFPGRFSGRQFSNSRSEMNVSTLELGDSALYLCASSADTVEQYFGPGTRLTVT.